This T cell receptor beta chain came from a study of cytomegalovirus exposure and HLA in healthy donors. Study-wide background: The platform used for the 100 to 150 validation repertoires matched that of the 500 to 850 first-cohort repertoires, a later analysis reported.

Concerning this clone itself: Antigen: not known.

The CDR3 is 16 amino acids. Germline V gives CDR1 KGHSH, CDR2 LQKENI. V was pared by 4 bases and J by 7 bases, with 10 bases of the junction left unmatched. Here immunoSEQ multiplex PCR was the method, and the copy in TCRdb shows in-frame clones only, minus some. The data hold 180,000 or so clones, with roughly 89% observed a single time. Study results and caveats: In vitro testing confirmed a few CMV-associated chains as specific for CMV antigens. Among TCR sequences, most were rare, though some public TCRs appeared in many donors. Cytomegalovirus status was reportedly diagnosed by the classifier with high sensitivity and specificity.

The receptor comes from a young woman in good health and CMV-seronegative. The sample taken for sequencing was PBMCs. This sequence joins TRBV18 and TRBJ1-4, with 9 bases that match TRBD1. CDR3 residues: CASSRPGQGGSEKLFF. The CDR3 DNA sequence: TGTGCCAGCTCACGGCCGGGACAGGGAGGAAGTGAAAAACTGTTTTTT.